Sequencing of this T cell receptor beta chain was carried out in a study of shared T cell receptors in the human thymus. V lost 0 bases, J lost 7 bases, and 12 bases lay in between. The CDR3 loop spans 15 amino acids. The germline gives CDR1 LGHNA, CDR2 YSLEER. Clones were sequenced by immunoSEQ multiplex PCR, and TCRdb holds only the in-frame ones, with some missing. This table holds about 500,000 clones, about 84% found once. A further study also used this sample, focusing on human thymus T cells. From that study: It was healthy Finnish infants having corrective surgery for congenital heart defects who were the donors. Thymus pieces cut out during corrective heart surgery were the tissue that was used. It looked as if thymic and blood repertoires used V and J genes in a biased way. In unrelated individuals, thymic repertoires overlapped highly, according to related research.

The sample taken for sequencing was thymocytes. This chain connects TRBV4-3 to TRBJ1-4; the D is unclear. The sequence was collected from a boy younger than two with a congenital heart defect. CDR3 in amino acids: CASSQDRGRGEKLFF. DNA for the CDR3: TGCGCCAGCAGCCAAGATCGAGGGAGAGGTGAAAAACTGTTTTTT.